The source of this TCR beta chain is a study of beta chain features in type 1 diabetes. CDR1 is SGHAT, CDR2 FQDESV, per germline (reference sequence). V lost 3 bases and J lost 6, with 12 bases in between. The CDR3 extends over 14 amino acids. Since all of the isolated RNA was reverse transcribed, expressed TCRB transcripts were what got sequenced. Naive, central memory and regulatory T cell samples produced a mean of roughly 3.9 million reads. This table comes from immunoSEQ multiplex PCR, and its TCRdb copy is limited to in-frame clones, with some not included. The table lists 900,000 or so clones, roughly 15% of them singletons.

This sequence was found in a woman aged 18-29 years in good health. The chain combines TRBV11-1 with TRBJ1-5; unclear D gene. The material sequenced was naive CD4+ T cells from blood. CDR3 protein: CASSFGFLSQPQHF. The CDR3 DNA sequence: TGTGCCAGCAGCTTTGGTTTTCTTTCTCAGCCCCAGCATTTT.